Listed below are T cell receptor beta chains from one sample, sequenced in a study of blood T cell repertoires in COVID-19. TCRdb's copy holds only in-frame clones and misses some; the assay was immunoSEQ multiplex PCR. The sample contains 250,000 to 300,000 clones, more than 85% of which appear only once. The sequenced sample was peripheral blood. All receptors come from a man between 18 and 35 years old with active or convalescent COVID-19. Both conserved end residues are part of each CDR3. A D gene is named only where the DNA matches it firmly.

cdr3_aa: CASSLASTNEKLFF
d_call: NA
v_call: TRBV5-1

cdr3_aa: CSVALVTEIVQETQYF
d_call: NA
v_call: TRBV29-1

cdr3_aa: CASSGQRGAGTQYF
d_call: NA
v_call: TRBV7-2

cdr3_aa: CASSQRTGGWDEQFF
d_call: TRBD1
v_call: TRBV3-1/TRBV3-2

cdr3_aa: CASSRNRDSNYGYTF
d_call: TRBD1
v_call: TRBV4-1

cdr3_aa: CASSPGTPWGETQYF
d_call: NA
v_call: TRBV28

cdr3_aa: CASSLGSGRANEQFF
d_call: TRBD2
v_call: TRBV7-2

cdr3_aa: CASSRDGGGQPQHF
d_call: NA
v_call: TRBV9

cdr3_aa: CASSLEGPGITGELFF
d_call: NA
v_call: TRBV7-6

cdr3_aa: CASSPETSVPYEQYF
d_call: TRBD2
v_call: TRBV5-1

cdr3_aa: CASSLGHTDTQYF
d_call: NA
v_call: TRBV28

cdr3_aa: CASFPRLDTGELFF
d_call: NA
v_call: TRBV23-1

cdr3_aa: CASSGDRAGYNSPLHF
d_call: TRBD1
v_call: TRBV5-5

cdr3_aa: CAWNSRTPTHSGGQYTGELFF
d_call: TRBD2
v_call: TRBV30

cdr3_aa: CASSHLAGGSYEQYF
d_call: TRBD2
v_call: TRBV7-6

cdr3_aa: CASSPGTGEKLFF
d_call: NA
v_call: TRBV18

cdr3_aa: CASSSPSGGRTGELFF
d_call: TRBD2
v_call: TRBV18

cdr3_aa: CASRGWANTGELFF
d_call: NA
v_call: TRBV28